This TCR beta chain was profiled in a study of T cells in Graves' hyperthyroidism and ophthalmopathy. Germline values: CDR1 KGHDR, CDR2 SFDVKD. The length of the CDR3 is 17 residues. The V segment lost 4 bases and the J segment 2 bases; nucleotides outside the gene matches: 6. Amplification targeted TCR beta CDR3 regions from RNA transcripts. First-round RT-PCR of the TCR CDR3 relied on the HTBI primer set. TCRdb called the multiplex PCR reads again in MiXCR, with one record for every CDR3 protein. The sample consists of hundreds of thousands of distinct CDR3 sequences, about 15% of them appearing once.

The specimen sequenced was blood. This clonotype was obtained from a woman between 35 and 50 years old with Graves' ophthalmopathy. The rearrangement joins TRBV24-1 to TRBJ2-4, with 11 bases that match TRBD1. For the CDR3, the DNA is TGTGCCACCAGTGACCGGGGGACAGGGGGATCCAAAAACATTCAGTACTTC. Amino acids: CATSDRGTGGSKNIQYF.